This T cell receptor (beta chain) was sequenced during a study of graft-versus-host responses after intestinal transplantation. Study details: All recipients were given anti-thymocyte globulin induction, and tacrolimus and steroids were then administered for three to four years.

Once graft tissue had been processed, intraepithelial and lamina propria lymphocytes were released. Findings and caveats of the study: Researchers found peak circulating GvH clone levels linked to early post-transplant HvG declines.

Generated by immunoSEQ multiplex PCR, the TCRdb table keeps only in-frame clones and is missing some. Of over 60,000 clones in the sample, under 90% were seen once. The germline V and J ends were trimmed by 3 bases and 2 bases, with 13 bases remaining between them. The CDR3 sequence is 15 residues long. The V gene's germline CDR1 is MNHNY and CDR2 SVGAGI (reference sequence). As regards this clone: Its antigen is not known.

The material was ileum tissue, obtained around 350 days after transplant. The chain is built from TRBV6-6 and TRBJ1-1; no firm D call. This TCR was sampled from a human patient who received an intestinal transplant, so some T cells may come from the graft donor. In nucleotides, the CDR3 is TGTGCCAGCAGTTATGAGAGAGTGGGTAACACTGAAGCTTTCTTT. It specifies CASSYERVGNTEAFF.